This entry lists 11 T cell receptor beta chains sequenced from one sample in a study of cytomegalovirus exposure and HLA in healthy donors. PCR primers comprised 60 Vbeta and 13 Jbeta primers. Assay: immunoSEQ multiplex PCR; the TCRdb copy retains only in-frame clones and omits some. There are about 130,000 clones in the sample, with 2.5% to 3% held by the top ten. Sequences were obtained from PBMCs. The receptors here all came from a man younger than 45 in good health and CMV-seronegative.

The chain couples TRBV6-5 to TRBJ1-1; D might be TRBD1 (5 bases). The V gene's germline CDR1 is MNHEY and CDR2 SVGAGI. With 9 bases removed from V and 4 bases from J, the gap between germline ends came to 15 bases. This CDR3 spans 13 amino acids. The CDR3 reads CASGVGGGTEAFF. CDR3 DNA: TGTGCCAGTGGGGTGGGGGGGGGCACTGAAGCTTTCTTT.

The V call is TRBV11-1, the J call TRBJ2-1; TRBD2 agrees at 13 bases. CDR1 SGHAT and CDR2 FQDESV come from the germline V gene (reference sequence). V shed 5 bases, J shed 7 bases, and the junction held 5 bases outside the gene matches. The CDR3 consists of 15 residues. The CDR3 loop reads CASSPGLAGVNEQFF. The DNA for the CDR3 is TGTGCCAGCAGCCCCGGACTAGCGGGAGTGAATGAGCAGTTCTTC. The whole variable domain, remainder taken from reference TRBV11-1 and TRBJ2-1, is EAEVAQSPRYKITEKSQAVAFWCDPISGHATLYWYRQILGQGPELLVQFQDESVVDDSQLPKDRFSAERLKGVDSTLKIQPAELGDSAMYLCASSPGLAGVNEQFFGPGTRLTVL.

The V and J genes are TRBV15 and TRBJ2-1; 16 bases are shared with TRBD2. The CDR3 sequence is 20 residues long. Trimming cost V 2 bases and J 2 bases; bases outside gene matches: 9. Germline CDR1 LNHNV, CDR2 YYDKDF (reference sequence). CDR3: CATSRITGTSGRAPYNEQFF. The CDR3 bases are TGTGCCACCAGCAGAATAACCGGGACTAGCGGGAGGGCACCCTACAATGAGCAGTTCTTC.

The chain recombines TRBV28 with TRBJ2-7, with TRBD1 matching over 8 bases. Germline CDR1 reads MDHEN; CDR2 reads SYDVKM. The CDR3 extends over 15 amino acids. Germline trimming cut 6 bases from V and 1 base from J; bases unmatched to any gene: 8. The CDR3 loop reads CASRVGQGASYEQYF. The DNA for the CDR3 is TGTGCCAGCAGGGTCGGTCAGGGGGCTTCCTACGAGCAGTACTTC.

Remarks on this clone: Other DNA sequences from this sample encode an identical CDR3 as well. CDR3 DNA sequence: TGTGCCAGCAGCCTCGGGACAGAAGAGACCCAGTACTTC. It codes for CASSLGTEETQYF. The chain links TRBV11-2 to TRBJ2-5; 7 bases fit TRBD1. Germline values: CDR1 SGHAT, CDR2 FQNNGV. This CDR3 spans 13 amino acids. V lost 5 bases to trimming and J lost 3 bases; unmatched junction nucleotides: 3.

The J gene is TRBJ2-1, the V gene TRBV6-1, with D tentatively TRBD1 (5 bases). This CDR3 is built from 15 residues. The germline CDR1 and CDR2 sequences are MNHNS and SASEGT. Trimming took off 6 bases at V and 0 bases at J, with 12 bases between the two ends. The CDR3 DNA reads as TGTGCCAGCAGCCCCGACAGTGGCTCCTACAATGAGCAGTTCTTC. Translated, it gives CASSPDSGSYNEQFF.

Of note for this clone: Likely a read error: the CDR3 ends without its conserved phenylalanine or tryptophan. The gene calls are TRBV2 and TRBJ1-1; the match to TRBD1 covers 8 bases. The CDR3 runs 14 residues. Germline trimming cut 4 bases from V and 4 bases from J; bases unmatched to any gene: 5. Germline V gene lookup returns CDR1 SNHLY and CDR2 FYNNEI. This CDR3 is CASSGRTGFTEAFS. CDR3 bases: TGTGCCAGCAGTGGGAGGACAGGGTTCACTGAAGCTTTCTCT.

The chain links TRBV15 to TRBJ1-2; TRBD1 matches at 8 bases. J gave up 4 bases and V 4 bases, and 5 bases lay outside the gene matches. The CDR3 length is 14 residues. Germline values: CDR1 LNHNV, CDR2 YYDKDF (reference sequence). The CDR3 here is CATSTRTGPYGYTF. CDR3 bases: TGTGCCACCAGCACCAGGACAGGGCCCTATGGCTACACCTTC.

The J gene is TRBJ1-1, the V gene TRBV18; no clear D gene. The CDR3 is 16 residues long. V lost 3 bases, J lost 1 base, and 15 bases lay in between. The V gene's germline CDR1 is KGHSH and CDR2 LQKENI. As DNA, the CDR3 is TGTGCCAGCTCACCCCTGGGCCCCAGCCCGAACACTGAAGCTTTCTTT. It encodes CASSPLGPSPNTEAFF.

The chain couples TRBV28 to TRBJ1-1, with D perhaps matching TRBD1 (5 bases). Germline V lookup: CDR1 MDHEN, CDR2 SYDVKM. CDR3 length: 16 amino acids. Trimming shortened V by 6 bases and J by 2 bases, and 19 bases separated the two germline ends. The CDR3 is CASSPYGGLSNTEAFF. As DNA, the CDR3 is TGTGCCAGCAGCCCGTATGGGGGACTGAGTAACACTGAAGCTTTCTTT. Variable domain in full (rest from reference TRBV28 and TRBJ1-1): DVKVTQSSRYLVKRTGEKVFLECVQDMDHENMFWYRQDPGLGLRLIYFSYDVKMKEKGDIPEGYSVSREKKERFSLILESASTNQTSMYLCASSPYGGLSNTEAFFGQGTRLTVV.

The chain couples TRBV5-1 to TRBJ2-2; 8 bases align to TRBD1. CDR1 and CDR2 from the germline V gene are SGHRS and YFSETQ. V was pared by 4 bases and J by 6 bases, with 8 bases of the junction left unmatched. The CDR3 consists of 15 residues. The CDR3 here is CASSQPQGAPGELFF. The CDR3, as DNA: TGCGCCAGCAGCCAACCCCAGGGGGCGCCCGGGGAGCTGTTTTTT.